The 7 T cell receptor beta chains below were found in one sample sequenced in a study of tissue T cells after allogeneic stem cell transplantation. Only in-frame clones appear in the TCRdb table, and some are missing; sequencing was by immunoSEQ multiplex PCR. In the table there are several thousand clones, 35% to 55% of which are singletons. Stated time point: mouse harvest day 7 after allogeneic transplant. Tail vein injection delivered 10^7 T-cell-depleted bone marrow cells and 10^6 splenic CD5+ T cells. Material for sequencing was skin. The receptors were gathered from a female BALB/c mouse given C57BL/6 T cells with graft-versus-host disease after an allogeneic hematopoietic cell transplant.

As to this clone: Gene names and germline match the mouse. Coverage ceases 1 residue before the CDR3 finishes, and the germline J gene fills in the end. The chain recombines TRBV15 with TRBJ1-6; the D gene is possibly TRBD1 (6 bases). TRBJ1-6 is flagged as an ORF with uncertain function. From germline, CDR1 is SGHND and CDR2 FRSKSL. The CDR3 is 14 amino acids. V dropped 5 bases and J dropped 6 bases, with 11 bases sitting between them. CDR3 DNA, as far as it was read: TGTGCCAGCAGTCTAGGGGACATTAATTCGCCCCTCTAC. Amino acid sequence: CASSLGDINSPLY. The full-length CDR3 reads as CASSLGDINSPLYF.

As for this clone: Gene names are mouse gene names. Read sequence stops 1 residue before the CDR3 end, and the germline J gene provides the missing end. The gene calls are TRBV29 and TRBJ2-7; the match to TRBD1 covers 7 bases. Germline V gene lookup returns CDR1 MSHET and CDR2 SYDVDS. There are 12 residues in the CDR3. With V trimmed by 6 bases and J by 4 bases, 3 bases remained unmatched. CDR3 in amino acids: CASSRDSYEQYF. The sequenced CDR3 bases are TGTGCTAGCAGCCGGGACAGTTATGAACAGTAC.

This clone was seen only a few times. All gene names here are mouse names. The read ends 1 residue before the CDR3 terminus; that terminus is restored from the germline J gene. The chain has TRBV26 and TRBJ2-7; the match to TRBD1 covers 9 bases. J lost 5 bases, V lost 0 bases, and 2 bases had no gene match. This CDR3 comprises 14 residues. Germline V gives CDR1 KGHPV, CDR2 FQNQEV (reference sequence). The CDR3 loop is CASSLSGQGNEQYF. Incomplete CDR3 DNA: TGTGCCAGCAGTCTGTCTGGACAGGGGAATGAACAGTAC. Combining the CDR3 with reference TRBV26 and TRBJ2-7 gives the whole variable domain NSKVIQTPRYLVKGQGQKAKMRCIPEKGHPVVFWYQQNKNNEFKFLINFQNQEVLQQIDMTEKRFSAECPSNSPCSLEIQSSEAGDSALYLCASSLSGQGNEQYFGPGTRLTVL.

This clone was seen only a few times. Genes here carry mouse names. CDR3 DNA, as far as it was read: TGTGCCAGCAGTCCGCACTGGGGGGGAAAAGACACCCAGTAC. Its protein is CASSPHWGGKDTQY. The whole CDR3 region reads CASSPHWGGKDTQYF. The V call is TRBV26, the J call TRBJ2-5; 10 bases line up with TRBD2. From the germline J gene comes the end of the CDR3, since the read stops 1 residue before it. Germline V gene lookup returns CDR1 KGHPV and CDR2 FQNQEV (reference sequence). CDR3 size: 15 residues. Germline trimming cut 4 bases from V and 4 bases from J; bases unmatched to any gene: 5.

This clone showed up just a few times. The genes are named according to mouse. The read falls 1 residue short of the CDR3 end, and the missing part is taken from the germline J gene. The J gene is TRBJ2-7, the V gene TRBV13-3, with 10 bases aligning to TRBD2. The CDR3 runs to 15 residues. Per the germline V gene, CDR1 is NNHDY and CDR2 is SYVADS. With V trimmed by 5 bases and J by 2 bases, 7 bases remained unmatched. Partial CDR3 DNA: TGTGCCAGCAGCCTCAGACTGGGGGGCCCCTATGAACAGTAC. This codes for CASSLRLGGPYEQY. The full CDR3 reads CASSLRLGGPYEQYF.

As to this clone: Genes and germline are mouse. This CDR3 is CTCSRRSGVPDTLYF. The sequenced part of the CDR3 DNA is TGCACCTGCAGTCGCAGATCGGGGGTCCCGGACACCTTGTAC. The J gene is TRBJ2-4, the V gene TRBV1; D tentatively reads TRBD1 or TRBD2 (5 bases each). The read ends 1 residue before the CDR3 terminus; that terminus is restored from the germline J gene. Germline CDR1 reads NSQYPW; CDR2 reads LRSPGD (reference sequence). Between the trimmed V and J ends, which lost 5 bases and 7 bases, there was a span of 19 bases. The CDR3 has 15 amino acids.

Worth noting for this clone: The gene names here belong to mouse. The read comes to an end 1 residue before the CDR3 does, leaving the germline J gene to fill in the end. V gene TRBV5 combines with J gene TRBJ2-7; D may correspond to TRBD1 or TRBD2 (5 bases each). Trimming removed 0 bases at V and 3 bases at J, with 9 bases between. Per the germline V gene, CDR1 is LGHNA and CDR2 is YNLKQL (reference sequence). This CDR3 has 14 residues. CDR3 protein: CASSQEPGLYEQYF. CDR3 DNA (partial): TGTGCCAGCAGCCAAGAACCGGGGCTCTATGAACAGTAC.